The subject of this entry is one T cell receptor beta chain. Ten or more counts support this clonotype. What antigen it recognizes has not been identified. The sample holds no much larger clone one base away, and base qualities are not on file. TCR beta CDR3 regions were amplified from RNA transcripts. For the first round of RT-PCR on the TCR CDR3, the HTBI primer set was used together with the Qiagen OneStep RT-PCR kit. Libraries were constructed in a second round of multiplex PCR, after which size selection and purification were performed. Paired-end sequencing of the libraries was performed with 100 bp reads on an Illumina HiSeq2000. As for how the authors treated the data: SOAPnuke was used to process the raw data, with reads discarded if the reads contained adapters or uncalled bases, had a mean Phred below 15, or lacked an exact constant-primer or identifier match. COPE v1.2.5 was used to merge the high-quality paired reads, and each unique nucleotide sequence was defined as a clonotype. MiTCR v1.1 was used to align clonotypes to the IMGT TRBV, TRBD and TRBJ reference segments. The analysis was restricted to V-J combinations with a frequency above 0.0001, which together covered 99.2% of the repertoires. A TCS score was defined as the ratio between F50 (clonal expansion) and ExV (chaos), using BLOSUM62-based TCRdist between CDR3 peptides within each V-J. Welch's t-statistics and random forest reduced 450 to 600 V-J features to 10 to 15, which were used in a naive Bayes classifier (R e1071). TCRdb reworked the public reads: Q25 trimming with fastp, MiXCR clone assembly, productive beta chains retained. One record per CDR3 amino acid sequence lists the most common genes and DNA. The V and J calls, along with clone size, are taken from TCRdb and not from the paper's own processing. The sample yields roughly 260,000 distinct CDR3 sequences; approximately 14% were counted once. In total, the top ten clones hold roughly 13% of the sample.

Compared with germline, V lacks 6 bases and J lacks 10 bases; bases without a gene match: 8. Reading from cysteine to phenylalanine, the CDR3 counts 14 amino acids. The only DNA kept is the CDR3, 42 bases in frame from the first base. The hyperthyroidism patients were between 18 and 65 years old and newly diagnosed, with a disease duration of less than 2 months. Patients with uncontrolled infections, other autoimmune diseases, pregnancy or lactation were excluded. Diagnoses relied on clinical symptoms, serum thyroxine and TRAb, thyroid ultrasound and orbital computed tomography. Blood from progressor patients was drawn when they were first diagnosed with hyperthyroidism, before any ophthalmopathy symptoms appeared. PBMCs were separated from over 9 ml of fresh peripheral blood using Ficoll-Paque density gradient centrifugation. Progressor patients were initially diagnosed with Graves' hyperthyroidism and developed ophthalmopathy during follow-up. Total RNA was extracted with Trizol reagent, and quality was checked on an Agilent 2100 Bioanalyzer.

The sample belongs to a study of T cells in Graves' hyperthyroidism and ophthalmopathy (dated by TCRdb to the late 2010s). About the full investigation: Peripheral blood was collected at initial diagnosis, before any treatment. An independent validation cohort of 18 to 20 hyperthyroidism patients and about 15 patients who later progressed to ophthalmopathy tested prospective prediction of ophthalmopathy. The 100 discovery patients were randomly divided into training and test sets at a 7:3 ratio. After blood sampling, hyperthyroidism patients were treated with methimazole at a starting dose of 30 mg daily, and ophthalmopathy patients were treated with high-dose intravenous methylprednisolone. In addition, the study compared T-cell repertoires in thyroid tissue and in blood from five or six Graves' hyperthyroidism patients. The paper reports TCR Vbeta CDR3 sequencing of 135 peripheral blood samples: approximately 41 ophthalmopathy, roughly 74 hyperthyroidism and 17 progressor patients. A discovery cohort of about a hundred patients, roughly 43 with Graves' ophthalmopathy and 57 with stable Graves' hyperthyroidism, was used to find distinguishing TCR V-J signatures. Overall study outcomes, separate from this receptor: During validation, the model predicted progression to ophthalmopathy a median of around 6 months ahead of onset, with around 71% sensitivity and 72% to 80% specificity. Ophthalmopathy was separated from stable hyperthyroidism by a 13 V-J signature model, with about 88% sensitivity and approximately 81% specificity obtained in cross-validation and 80%/75% obtained in testing. Sample size was not statistically predetermined, and blinding of investigators to group allocation was not performed. Blood samples also contained most of the expanded thyroid clonotypes (frequency above 0.001), which suggests that blood repertoires may reflect thyroid immune responses.

This TCR came from a woman in her thirties or forties with Graves' hyperthyroidism that later progressed to Graves' ophthalmopathy. The sample consisted of blood. The chain links TRBV12-3 or TRBV12-4 with TRBJ1-6; 8 bases in the junction line up with TRBD1. The CDR3: CASSPDRVGSPLHF. The nucleotide sequence is TGTGCCAGCAGCCCGGACAGGGTAGGCTCACCCCTCCACTTT.